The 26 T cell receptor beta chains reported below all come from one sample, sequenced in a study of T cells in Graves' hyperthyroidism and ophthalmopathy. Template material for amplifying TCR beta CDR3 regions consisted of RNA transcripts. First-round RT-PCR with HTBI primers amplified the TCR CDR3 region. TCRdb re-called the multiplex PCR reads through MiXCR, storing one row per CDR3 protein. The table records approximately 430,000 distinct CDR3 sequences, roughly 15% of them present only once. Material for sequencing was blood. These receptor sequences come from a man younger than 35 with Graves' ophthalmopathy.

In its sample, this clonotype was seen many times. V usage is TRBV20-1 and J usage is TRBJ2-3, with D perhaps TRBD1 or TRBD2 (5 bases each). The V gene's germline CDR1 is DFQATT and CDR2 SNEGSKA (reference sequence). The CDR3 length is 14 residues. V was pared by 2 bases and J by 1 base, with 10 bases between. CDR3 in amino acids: CSARSGLGTDTQYF. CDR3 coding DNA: TGCAGTGCTAGATCGGGGCTAGGCACAGATACGCAGTATTTT.

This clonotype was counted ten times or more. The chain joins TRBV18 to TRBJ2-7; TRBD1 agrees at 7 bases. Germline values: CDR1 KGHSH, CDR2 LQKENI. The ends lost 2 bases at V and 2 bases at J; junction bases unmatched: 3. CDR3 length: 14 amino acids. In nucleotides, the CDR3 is TGTGCCAGCTCACCAACACAGGGGCCCTACGAGCAGTACTTC. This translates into CASSPTQGPYEQYF.

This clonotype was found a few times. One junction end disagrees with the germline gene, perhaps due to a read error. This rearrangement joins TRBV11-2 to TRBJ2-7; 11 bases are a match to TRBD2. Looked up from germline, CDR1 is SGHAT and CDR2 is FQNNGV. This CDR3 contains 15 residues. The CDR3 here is CASSSFGTSGYEQYF. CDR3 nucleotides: TGTGCCAGTAGCTCTTTTGGGACTAGCGGATACGAGCAGTACTTC.

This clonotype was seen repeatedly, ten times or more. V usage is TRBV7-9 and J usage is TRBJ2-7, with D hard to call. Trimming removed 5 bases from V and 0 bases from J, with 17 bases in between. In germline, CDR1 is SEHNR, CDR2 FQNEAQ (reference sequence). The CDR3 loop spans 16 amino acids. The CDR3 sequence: CASSTGPWHSSYEQYF. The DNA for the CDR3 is TGTGCCAGCAGCACCGGACCGTGGCATTCCTCCTACGAGCAGTACTTC. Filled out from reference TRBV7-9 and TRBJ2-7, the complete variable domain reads DTGVSQNPRHKITKRGQNVTFRCDPISEHNRLYWYRQTLGQGPEFLTYFQNEAQLEKSRLLSDRFSAERPKGSFSTLEIQRTEQGDSAMYLCASSTGPWHSSYEQYFGPGTRLTVT.

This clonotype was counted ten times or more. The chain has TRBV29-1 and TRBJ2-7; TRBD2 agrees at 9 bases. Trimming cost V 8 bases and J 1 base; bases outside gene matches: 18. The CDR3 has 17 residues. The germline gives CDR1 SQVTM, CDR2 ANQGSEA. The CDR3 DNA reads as TGCAGCACCTCGGGGGTAGCGGGAGCAGGGGGGTCCTACGAGCAGTACTTC. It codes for CSTSGVAGAGGSYEQYF.

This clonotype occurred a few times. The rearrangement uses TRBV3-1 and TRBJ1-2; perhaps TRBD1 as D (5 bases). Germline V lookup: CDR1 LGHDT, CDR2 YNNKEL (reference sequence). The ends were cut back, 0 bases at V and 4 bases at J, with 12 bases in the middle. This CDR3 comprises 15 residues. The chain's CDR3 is CASSQDRRGVYGYTF. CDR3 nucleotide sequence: TGTGCCAGCAGCCAAGATCGGAGAGGGGTCTATGGCTACACCTTC.

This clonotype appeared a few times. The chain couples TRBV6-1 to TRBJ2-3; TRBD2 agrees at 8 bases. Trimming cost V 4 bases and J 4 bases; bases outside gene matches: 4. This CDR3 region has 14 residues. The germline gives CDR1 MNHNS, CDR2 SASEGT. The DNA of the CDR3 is TGTGCCAGCAGTGGCGGGGGGAGCGCAGATACGCAGTATTTT. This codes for CASSGGGSADTQYF.

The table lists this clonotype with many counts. CDR3 nucleotide sequence: TGTGCCAGCAGCCTTTCGACCTTCCCCGATACGCAGTATTTT. The encoded protein is CASSLSTFPDTQYF. The chain joins TRBV3-1 to TRBJ2-3; D gene ambiguous. The CDR3 consists of 14 residues. V lost 4 bases to trimming and J lost 6 bases, with 14 bases between them. Germline V gene data show CDR1 as LGHDT and CDR2 as YNNKEL (reference sequence).

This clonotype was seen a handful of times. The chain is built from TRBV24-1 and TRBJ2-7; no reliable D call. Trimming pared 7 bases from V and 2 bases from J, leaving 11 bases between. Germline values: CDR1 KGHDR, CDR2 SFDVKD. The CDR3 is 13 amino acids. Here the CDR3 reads CATSDRAPYEQYF. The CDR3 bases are TGTGCCACCAGCGATAGGGCACCCTACGAGCAGTACTTC.

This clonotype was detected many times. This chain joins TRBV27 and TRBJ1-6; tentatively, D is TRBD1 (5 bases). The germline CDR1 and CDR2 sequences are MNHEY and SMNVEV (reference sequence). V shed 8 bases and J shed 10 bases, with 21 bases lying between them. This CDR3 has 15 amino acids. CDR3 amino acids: CASRVRGGLGSPLHF. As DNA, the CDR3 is TGTGCCAGCCGAGTTCGGGGCGGCTTAGGGTCACCCCTCCACTTT.

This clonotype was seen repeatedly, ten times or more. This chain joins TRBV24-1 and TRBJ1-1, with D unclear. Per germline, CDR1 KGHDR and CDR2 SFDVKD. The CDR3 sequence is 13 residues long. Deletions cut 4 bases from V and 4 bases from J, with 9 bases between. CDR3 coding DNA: TGTGCCACCAGTGACCCAGAGATCACTGAAGCTTTCTTT. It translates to CATSDPEITEAFF.

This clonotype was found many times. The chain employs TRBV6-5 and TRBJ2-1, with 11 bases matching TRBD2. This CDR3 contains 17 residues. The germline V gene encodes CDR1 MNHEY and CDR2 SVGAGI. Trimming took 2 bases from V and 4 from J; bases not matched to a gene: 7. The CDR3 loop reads CASSYADSGRDYNEQFF. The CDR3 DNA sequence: TGTGCCAGCAGTTACGCCGATAGCGGGAGGGATTACAATGAGCAGTTCTTC.

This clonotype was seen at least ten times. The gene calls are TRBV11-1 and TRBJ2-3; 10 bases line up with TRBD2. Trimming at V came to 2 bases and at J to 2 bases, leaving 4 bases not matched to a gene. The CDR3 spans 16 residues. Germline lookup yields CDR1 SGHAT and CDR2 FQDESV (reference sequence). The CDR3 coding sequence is TGTGCCAGCAGCTTACCTAGCGGGAGCCTCACAGATACGCAGTATTTT. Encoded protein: CASSLPSGSLTDTQYF.

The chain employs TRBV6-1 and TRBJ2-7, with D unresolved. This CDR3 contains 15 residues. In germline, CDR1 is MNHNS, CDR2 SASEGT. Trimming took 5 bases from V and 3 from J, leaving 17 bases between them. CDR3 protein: CASSTTGFGFYEQYF. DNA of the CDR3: TGTGCCAGCAGTACGACCGGGTTTGGCTTCTACGAGCAGTACTTC.

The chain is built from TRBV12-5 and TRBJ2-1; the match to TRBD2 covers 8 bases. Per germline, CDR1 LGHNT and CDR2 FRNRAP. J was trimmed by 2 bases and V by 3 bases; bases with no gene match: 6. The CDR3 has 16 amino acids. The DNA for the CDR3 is TGTGCTAGTGGTTTCTTTCGGGGGGGAGCCTACAATGAGCAGTTCTTC. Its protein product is CASGFFRGGAYNEQFF. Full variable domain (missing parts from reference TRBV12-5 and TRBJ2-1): DARVTQTPRHKVTEMGQEVTMRCQPILGHNTVFWYRQTMMQGLELLAYFRNRAPLDDSGMPKDRFSAEMPDATLATLKIQPSEPRDSAVYFCASGFFRGGAYNEQFFGPGTRLTVL.

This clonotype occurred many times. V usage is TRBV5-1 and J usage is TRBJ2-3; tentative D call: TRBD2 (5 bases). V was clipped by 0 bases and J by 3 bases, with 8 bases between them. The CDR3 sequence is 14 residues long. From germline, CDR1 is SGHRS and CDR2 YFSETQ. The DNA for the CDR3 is TGCGCCAGCAGCTTGGGTACGGGAACAGATACGCAGTATTTT. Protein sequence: CASSLGTGTDTQYF.

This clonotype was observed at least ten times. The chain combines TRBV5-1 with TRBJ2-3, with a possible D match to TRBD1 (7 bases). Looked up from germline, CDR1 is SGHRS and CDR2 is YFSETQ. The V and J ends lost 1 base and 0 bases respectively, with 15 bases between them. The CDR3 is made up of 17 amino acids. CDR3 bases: TGCGCCAGCAGCTTGACCGGAGGGGGCCGTAGCACAGATACGCAGTATTTT. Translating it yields CASSLTGGGRSTDTQYF. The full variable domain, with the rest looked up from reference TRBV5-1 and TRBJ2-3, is KAGVTQTPRYLIKTRGQQVTLSCSPISGHRSVSWYQQTPGQGLQFLFEYFSETQRNKGNFPGRFSGRQFSNSRSEMNVSTLELGDSALYLCASSLTGGGRSTDTQYFGPGTRLTVL.

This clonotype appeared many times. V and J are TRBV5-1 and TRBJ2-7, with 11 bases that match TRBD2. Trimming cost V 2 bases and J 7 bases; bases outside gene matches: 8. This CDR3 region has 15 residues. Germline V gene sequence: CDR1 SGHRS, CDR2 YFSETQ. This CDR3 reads CASSFGLAGLWEQYF. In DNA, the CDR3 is TGCGCCAGCAGCTTCGGACTAGCGGGCCTCTGGGAGCAGTACTTC.

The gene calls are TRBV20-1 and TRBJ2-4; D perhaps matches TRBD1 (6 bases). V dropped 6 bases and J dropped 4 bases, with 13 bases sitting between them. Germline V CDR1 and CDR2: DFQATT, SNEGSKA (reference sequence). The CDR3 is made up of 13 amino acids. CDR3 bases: TGCAGTGCAAGGGACACCCAGAAAAACATTCAGTACTTC. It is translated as CSARDTQKNIQYF.

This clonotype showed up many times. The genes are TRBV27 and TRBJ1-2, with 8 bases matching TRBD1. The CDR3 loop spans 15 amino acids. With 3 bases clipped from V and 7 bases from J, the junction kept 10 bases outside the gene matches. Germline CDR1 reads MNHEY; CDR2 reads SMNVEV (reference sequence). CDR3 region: CASSLATGDSSGYTF. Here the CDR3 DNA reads TGTGCCAGCAGTTTGGCGACAGGGGATTCGAGTGGCTACACCTTC.

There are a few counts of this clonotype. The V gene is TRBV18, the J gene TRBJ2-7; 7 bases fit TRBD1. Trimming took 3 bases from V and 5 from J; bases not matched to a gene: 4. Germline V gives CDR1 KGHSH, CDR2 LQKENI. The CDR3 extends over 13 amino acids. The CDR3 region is CASSPNRGDEQYF. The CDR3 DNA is TGTGCCAGCTCACCTAACAGGGGTGACGAGCAGTACTTC.

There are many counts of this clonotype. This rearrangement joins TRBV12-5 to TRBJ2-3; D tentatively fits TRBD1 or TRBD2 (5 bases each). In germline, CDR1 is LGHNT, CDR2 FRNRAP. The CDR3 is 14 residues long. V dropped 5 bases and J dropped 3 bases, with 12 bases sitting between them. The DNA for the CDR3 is TGTGCTAGTGGTGCAATTGGGGGAACAGATACGCAGTATTTT. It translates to CASGAIGGTDTQYF.

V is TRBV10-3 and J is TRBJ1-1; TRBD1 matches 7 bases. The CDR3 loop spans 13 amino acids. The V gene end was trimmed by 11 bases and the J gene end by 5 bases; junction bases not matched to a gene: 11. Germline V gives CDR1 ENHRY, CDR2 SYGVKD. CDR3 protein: CASAEGAITEAFF. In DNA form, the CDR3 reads TGTGCCTCTGCGGAGGGGGCGATAACTGAAGCTTTCTTT.

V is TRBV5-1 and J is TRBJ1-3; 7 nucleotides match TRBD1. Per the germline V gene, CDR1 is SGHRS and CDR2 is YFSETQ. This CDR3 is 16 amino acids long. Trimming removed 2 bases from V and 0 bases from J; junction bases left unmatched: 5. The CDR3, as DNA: TGCGCCAGCAGCTTTGACAGGGCCGACTCTGGAAACACCATATATTTT. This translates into CASSFDRADSGNTIYF.

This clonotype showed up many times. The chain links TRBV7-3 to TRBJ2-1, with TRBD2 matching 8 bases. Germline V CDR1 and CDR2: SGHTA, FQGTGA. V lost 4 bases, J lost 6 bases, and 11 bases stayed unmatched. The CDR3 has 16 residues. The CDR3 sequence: CASSSSTSAVFNEQFF. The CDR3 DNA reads TGTGCCAGCAGCTCGTCGACTAGCGCGGTTTTCAATGAGCAGTTCTTC.

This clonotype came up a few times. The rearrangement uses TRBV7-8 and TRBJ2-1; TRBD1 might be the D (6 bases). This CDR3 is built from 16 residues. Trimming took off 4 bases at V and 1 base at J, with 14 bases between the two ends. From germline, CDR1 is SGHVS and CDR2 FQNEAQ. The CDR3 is CASSSGRGWSYNEQFF. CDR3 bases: TGTGCCAGCAGCTCCGGAAGGGGGTGGTCCTACAATGAGCAGTTCTTC.